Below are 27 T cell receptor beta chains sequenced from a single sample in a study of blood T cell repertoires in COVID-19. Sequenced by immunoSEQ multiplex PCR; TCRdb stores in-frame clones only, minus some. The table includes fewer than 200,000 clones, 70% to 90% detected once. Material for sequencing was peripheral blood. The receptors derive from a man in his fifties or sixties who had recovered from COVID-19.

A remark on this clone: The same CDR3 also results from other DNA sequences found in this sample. The CDR3 spells CASSYSRNTEAFF. The CDR3 bases are TGTGCCAGCAGTTACTCGAGGAACACTGAAGCTTTCTTT. The gene calls are TRBV6-5 and TRBJ1-1; D call uncertain. V dropped 0 bases and J dropped 1 base, with 3 bases sitting between them. The CDR3 is 13 amino acids. CDR1 is MNHEY and CDR2 is SVGAGI in the germline V gene.

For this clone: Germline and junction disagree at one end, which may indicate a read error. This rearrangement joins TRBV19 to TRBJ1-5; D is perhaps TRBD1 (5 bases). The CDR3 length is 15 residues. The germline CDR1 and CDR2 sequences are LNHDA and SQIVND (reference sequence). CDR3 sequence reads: CASSIDSYSNQPQHF. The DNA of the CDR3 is TGTGCCAGTAGCATAGACAGTTATAGCAATCAGCCCCAGCATTTT.

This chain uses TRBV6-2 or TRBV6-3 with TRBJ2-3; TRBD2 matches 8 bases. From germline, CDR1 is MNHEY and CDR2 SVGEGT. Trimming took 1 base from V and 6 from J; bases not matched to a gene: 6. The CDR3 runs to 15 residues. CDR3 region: CASSYYRGGIDTQYF. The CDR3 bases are TGTGCCAGCAGTTACTACCGGGGGGGGATCGATACGCAGTATTTT.

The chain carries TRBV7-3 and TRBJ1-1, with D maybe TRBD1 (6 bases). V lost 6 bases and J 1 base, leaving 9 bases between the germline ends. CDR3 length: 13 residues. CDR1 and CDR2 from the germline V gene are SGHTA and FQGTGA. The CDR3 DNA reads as TGTGCCAGCAGTGGGGGCCCGAACACTGAAGCTTTCTTT. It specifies CASSGGPNTEAFF.

CDR3 loop: CASSLATGGTGELFF. CDR3 nucleotides: TGTGCCAGCAGTTTGGCGACAGGGGGCACCGGGGAGCTGTTTTTT. The chain employs TRBV28 and TRBJ2-2; TRBD1 matches at 9 bases. The V gene's germline CDR1 is MDHEN and CDR2 SYDVKM. The CDR3 loop spans 15 amino acids. Losses at the gene ends were 3 bases for V and 4 bases for J; bases not matched to a gene: 3.

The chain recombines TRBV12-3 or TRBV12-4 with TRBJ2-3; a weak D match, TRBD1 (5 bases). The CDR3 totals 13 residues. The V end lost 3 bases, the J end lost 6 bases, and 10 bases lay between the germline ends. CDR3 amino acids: CASSLGHRDTQYF. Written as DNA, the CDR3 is TGTGCCAGCAGTTTGGGCCACAGGGATACGCAGTATTTT.

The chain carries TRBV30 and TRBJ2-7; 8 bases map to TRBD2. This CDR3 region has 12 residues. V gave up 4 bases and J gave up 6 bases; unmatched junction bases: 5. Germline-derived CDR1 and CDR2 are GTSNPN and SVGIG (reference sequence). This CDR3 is CAWNGGGTEQYF. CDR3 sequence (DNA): TGTGCCTGGAATGGCGGGGGGACCGAGCAGTACTTC.

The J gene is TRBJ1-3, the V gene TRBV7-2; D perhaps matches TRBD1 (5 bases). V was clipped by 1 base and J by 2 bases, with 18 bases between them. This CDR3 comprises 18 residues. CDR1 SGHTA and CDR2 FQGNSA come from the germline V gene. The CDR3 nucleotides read TGTGCCAGCAGCTTAGTGGGGGGATCAGGGATAACTGGAAACACCATATATTTT. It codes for CASSLVGGSGITGNTIYF.

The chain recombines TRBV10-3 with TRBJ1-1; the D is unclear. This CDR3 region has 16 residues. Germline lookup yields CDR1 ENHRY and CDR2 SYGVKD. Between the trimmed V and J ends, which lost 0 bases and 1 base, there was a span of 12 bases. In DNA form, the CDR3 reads TGTGCCATCAGTGAGTCGTTGGCAGGAAGGAACACTGAAGCTTTCTTT. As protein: CAISESLAGRNTEAFF.

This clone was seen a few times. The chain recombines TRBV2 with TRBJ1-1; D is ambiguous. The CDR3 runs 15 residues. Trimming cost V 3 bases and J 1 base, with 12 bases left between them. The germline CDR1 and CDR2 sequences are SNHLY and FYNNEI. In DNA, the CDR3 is TGTGCCAGCAGTGAGGAGCAGAGACCGAACACTGAAGCTTTCTTT. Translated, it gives CASSEEQRPNTEAFF.

Here the CDR3 reads CASSFGGQVNTEAFF. The CDR3 coding sequence is TGTGCCAGCAGCTTCGGGGGACAGGTGAACACTGAAGCTTTCTTT. The chain carries TRBV7-9 and TRBJ1-1; TRBD1 agrees at 8 bases. V lost 3 bases to trimming and J lost 0 bases; unmatched junction nucleotides: 3. The V gene's germline CDR1 is SEHNR and CDR2 FQNEAQ (reference sequence). The CDR3 is 15 residues long.

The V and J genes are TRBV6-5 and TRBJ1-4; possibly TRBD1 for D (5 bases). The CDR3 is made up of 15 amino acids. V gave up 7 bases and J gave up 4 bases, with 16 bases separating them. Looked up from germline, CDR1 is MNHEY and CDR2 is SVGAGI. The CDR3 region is CASTDGGQGNEKLFF. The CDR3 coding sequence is TGTGCCAGCACGGACGGAGGGCAGGGTAATGAAAAACTGTTTTTT.

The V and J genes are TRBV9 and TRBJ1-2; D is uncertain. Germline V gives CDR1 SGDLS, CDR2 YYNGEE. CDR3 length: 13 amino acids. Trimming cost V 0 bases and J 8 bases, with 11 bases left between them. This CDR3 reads CASSVARGGGYTF. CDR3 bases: TGTGCCAGCAGCGTAGCTCGGGGAGGGGGCTACACCTTC.

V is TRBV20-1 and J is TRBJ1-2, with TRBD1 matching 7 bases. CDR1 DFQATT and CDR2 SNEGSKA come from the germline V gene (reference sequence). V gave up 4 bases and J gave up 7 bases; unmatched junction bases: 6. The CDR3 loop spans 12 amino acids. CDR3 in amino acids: CSAIEGAGGYTF. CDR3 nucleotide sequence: TGCAGTGCTATTGAGGGGGCTGGTGGCTACACCTTC.

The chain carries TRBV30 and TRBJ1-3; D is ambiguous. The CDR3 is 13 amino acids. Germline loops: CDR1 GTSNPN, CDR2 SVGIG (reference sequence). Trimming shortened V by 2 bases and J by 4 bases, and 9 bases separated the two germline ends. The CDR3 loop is CAWSPTQGNTIYF. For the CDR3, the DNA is TGTGCCTGGAGTCCTACTCAAGGAAACACCATATATTTT.

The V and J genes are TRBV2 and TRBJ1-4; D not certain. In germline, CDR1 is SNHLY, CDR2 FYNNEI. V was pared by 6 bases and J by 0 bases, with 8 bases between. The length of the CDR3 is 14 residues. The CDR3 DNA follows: TGTGCCAGCAGGCCTATGGCAACTAATGAAAAACTGTTTTTT. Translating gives CASRPMATNEKLFF.

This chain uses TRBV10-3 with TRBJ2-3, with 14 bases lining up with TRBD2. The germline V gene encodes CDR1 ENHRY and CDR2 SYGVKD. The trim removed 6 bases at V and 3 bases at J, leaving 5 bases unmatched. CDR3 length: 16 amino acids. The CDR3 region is CAIRSRLAGGTDTQYF. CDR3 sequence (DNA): TGTGCCATCAGGTCCCGACTAGCGGGGGGGACAGATACGCAGTATTTT.

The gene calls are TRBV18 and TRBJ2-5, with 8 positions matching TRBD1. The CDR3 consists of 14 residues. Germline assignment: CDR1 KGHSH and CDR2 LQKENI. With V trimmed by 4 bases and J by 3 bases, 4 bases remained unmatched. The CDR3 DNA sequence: TGTGCCAGCTCACTGGGACAGGTGAAAGAGACCCAGTACTTC. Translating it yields CASSLGQVKETQYF.

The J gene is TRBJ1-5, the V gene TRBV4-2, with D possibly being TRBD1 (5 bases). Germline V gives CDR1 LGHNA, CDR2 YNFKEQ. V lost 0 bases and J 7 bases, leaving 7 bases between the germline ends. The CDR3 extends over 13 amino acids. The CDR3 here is CASSQDRQQPQHF. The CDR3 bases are TGTGCCAGCAGCCAAGATCGACAGCAGCCCCAGCATTTT.

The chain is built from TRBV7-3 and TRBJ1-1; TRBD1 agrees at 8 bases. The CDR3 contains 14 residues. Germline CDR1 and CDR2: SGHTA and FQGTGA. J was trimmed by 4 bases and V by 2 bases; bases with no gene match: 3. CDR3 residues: CASSLSGGITEAFF. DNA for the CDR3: TGTGCCAGCAGCTTATCAGGGGGCATCACTGAAGCTTTCTTT.

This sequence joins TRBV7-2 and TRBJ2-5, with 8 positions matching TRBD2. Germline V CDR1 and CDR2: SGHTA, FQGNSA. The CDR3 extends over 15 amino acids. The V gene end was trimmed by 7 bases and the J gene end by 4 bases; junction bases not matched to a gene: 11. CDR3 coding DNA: TGTGCCAGCACCCTAGCGGGCGGGGTATCAGAGACCCAGTACTTC. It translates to CASTLAGGVSETQYF.

CDR3 DNA: TGTGCCAGCACGTCGGGATTTAATCAGCCCCAGCATTTT. Translating it yields CASTSGFNQPQHF. This rearrangement joins TRBV11-2 to TRBJ1-5; D is ambiguous. V lost 7 bases to trimming and J lost 4 bases, with 11 bases between them. This CDR3 is 13 amino acids long. Germline CDR1 and CDR2: SGHAT and FQNNGV.

CDR3 nucleotide sequence: TGTGCCAGCAGTTACTCGGGACAGAGTACCTACGAGCAGTACTTC. Translating gives CASSYSGQSTYEQYF. The chain links TRBV6-5 to TRBJ2-7, with 7 bases identical to TRBD1. Germline CDR1 MNHEY, CDR2 SVGAGI. CDR3 length equals 15 residues. The junction had 4 bases not matched to a gene; V was cut back by 0 bases and J by 2 bases.

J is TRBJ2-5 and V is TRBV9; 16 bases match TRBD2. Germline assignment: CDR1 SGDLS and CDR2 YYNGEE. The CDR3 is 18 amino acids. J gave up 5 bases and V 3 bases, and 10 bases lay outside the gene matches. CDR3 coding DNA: TGTGCCAGCAGCGACGGGACTAGCGGGGGGGCATTGGAGGAGACCCAGTACTTC. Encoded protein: CASSDGTSGGALEETQYF. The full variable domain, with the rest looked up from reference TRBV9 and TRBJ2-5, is DSGVTQTPKHLITATGQRVTLRCSPRSGDLSVYWYQQSLDQGLQFLIQYYNGEERAKGNILERFSAQQFPDLHSELNLSSLELGDSALYFCASSDGTSGGALEETQYFGPGTRLLVL.

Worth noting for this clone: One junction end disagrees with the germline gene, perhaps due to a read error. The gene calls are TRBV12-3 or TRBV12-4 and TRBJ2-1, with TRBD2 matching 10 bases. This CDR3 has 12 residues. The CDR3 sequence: CASTLAGAGGVF. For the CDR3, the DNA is TGTGCCAGCACCCTCGCAGGAGCGGGAGGGGTCTTC.

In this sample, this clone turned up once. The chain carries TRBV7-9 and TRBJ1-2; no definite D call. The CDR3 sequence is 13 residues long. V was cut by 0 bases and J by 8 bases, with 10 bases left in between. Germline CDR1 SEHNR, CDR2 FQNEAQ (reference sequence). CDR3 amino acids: CASSLAQFGGYTF. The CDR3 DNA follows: TGTGCCAGCAGCTTAGCGCAGTTTGGCGGCTACACCTTC.

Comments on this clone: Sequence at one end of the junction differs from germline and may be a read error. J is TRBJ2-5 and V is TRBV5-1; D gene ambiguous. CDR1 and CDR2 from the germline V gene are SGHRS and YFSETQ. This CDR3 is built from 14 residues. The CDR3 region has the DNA TGCGCCAGCAGCTTGGGGAGAGAACAAGAGGCCCAGTACTTC. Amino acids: CASSLGREQEAQYF.